A selection of T cell receptor beta chains follows, all from one sample in a study of shared clonotypes between healthy human individuals. Sequenced by immunoSEQ multiplex PCR; TCRdb stores in-frame clones only, minus some. The sample shows around 2,000,000 clones, roughly 95% of them seen only once. The sequenced material came from naive CD8+ T cells sorted from blood. Receptor source: a man aged 18 to 30 in good health. CDR3s include the opening cysteine and the closing phenylalanine or tryptophan. A D gene is named only where the DNA matches it firmly.

CASTSSYEQYF TRBV6-5 -
CASSLPPGASDTEAFF TRBV7-9 -
CASRGQGQQPQHF TRBV27 -
CASSPFVKTDTEAFF TRBV7-9 -
CASAYRGGGYEQYF TRBV5-6 -
CAITEDVNTGELFF TRBV10-3 -
CASSAGPAPSSYEQYF TRBV7-2 -
CASRRDTSSYNSPLHF TRBV5-6 -
CASSLYGSPYYEQYF TRBV11-2 -
CASSLFGANGYEQYF TRBV28 -
CASSPFGSNIQYF TRBV5-4 -
CASSPPAGGWETQYF TRBV9 TRBD2
CASSPRDRKDEETQYF TRBV7-9 TRBD1
CASSFRLAGNLEQYF TRBV4-1 TRBD2
CASRLAPGELFF TRBV2 -
CASSSGPSPEAFF TRBV13 -
CASSIRTANTEAFF TRBV27 -
CASSIDSYQPQHF TRBV19 -
CASSYGPEGDYGYTF TRBV6-6 -
CASSQGLFTYEQYF TRBV4-1 -
CASSAGTAYEQYF TRBV6-5 TRBD1
CASSVGGNGYGNTIYF TRBV9 -
CASSPLSEGLGYTF TRBV19 -
CASSEVFAGVAGGPERDEQYF TRBV6-1 TRBD2
CASSPGGLGKLFF TRBV27 -
CASSQPQGKTEAFF TRBV4-1 TRBD1
CASSLKSGSYNEQFF TRBV7-4 -
CASSLDGQGAVEAFF TRBV5-8 TRBD1
CASSRMDSWDQPQHF TRBV5-6 -
CASSADGGPPYGYTF TRBV6-1 -
CASSLSTGDLNQPQHF TRBV27 -
CATASTRFEQFF TRBV19 -
CASSHRLSYEQYF TRBV4-1 -
CASSYVTGAQPQHF TRBV6-5 TRBD1
CAIFGGLYTF TRBV10-3 -
CASSYLTGVYEQYF TRBV5-6 TRBD1
CASSAGLNTGELFF TRBV27 -
CASSYEGFTEAFF TRBV6-5 -
CASSKLAGRYEQYF TRBV19 -
CASSLDLSYEQYF TRBV5-1 -
CASSLGRQETQYF TRBV27 -
CASSLAQGLGNTGELFF TRBV5-1 -
CASSATGLLNSPLHF TRBV6-5 TRBD1
CASSLSGARNEKLFF TRBV7-9 -
CASNLGGEYQETQYF TRBV28 TRBD2
CASSFINTGELFF TRBV28 -
CASSPTDGQETQYF TRBV7-9 -
CASSPSRAPSSYEQYF TRBV5-1 -
CASSSQRETRYNEQFF TRBV13 TRBD2
CASREREWNEQFF TRBV6-5 TRBD2
CASSTTYEQYF TRBV28 -
CASSLVGQFGGGYYGYTF TRBV7-9 -
CASSKATLNYEQYF TRBV19 -
CASSWGDLSGETQYF TRBV5-6 -
CAISPDRGYSNQPQHF TRBV10-3 TRBD1
CASGKGAGIYEQYF TRBV6-1 TRBD1
CASSSRVRNHNEQFF TRBV27 -
CASSAGYRGETEAFF TRBV4-3 TRBD1
CASSPSGGSGYYEQYF TRBV11-2 TRBD2